What follows are 13 T cell receptor beta chains derived from one specimen sequenced in a study of blood T cells in healthy people across ages. The use of a sample-barcoded 5' primer and a J-beta primer mix characterized a second PCR of about 7 to 12 cycles. TCRdb redid the calling of the 5' RACE reads with MiXCR, one entry per CDR3 protein. This sample yields around 900,000 distinct CDR3 sequences, of which 51% are seen a single time; about 20% belongs to the top ten. Sequencing used blood. Every receptor here comes from a woman aged 55 to 70 in good health.

Turning to this clonotype: A junction boundary mismatches the germline segment, possibly from a read error. The chain recombines TRBV5-1 with TRBJ1-2; 7 bases agree with TRBD1. The CDR3 totals 16 residues. CDR1 SGHRS and CDR2 YFSETQ come from the germline V gene. The CDR3 DNA reads TGCGCCTGCAGCTTGGTAGGGGGCGCCGGTATCTATGGCTACACCTTC. It encodes CACSLVGGAGIYGYTF.

J is TRBJ2-2 and V is TRBV6-5, with 7 nucleotides matching TRBD1. Germline loops: CDR1 MNHEY, CDR2 SVGAGI. Trimming removed 2 bases from V and 3 bases from J; junction bases left unmatched: 18. The CDR3 has 20 residues. This CDR3 reads CASSYSPEYPGQVYTGELFF. CDR3 bases: TGTGCCAGCAGTTACAGCCCTGAATATCCCGGACAGGTGTACACCGGGGAGCTGTTTTTT.

This clonotype was counted between two and nine times. The chain uses TRBV3-1 and TRBJ2-5; 9 positions match TRBD1. After removal of 2 bases from V and 13 bases from J, the junction contained 8 bases not matched to a gene. This CDR3 has 13 amino acids. Germline V gives CDR1 LGHDT, CDR2 YNNKEL (reference sequence). The chain's CDR3 is CASSQLTGGALYF. CDR3 coding DNA: TGTGCCAGCAGCCAACTTACAGGGGGCGCTTTGTACTTC.

This clonotype occurred once. This chain links TRBV5-6 with TRBJ2-1, with 7 bases lining up with TRBD2. This CDR3 has 17 amino acids. J was trimmed by 2 bases and V by 3 bases; bases with no gene match: 11. Germline loops: CDR1 SGHDT, CDR2 YYEEEE. The CDR3 nucleotides read TGTGCCAGCAGCTCCCTCGGACGGGAGGAAACCTACAATGAGCAGTTCTTC. Translating it yields CASSSLGREETYNEQFF.

The V call is TRBV7-9, the J call TRBJ1-1, with a weak D call TRBD1 (5 bases). The CDR3 is 14 residues long. CDR1 SEHNR and CDR2 FQNEAQ come from the germline V gene (reference sequence). The V and J ends lost 1 base and 5 bases respectively, with 11 bases between them. CDR3 protein: CASSLVSGRTEAFF. CDR3 coding DNA: TGTGCCAGCAGCTTAGTTTCAGGGAGGACTGAAGCTTTCTTT.

This chain joins TRBV20-1 and TRBJ2-1; 10 bases fit TRBD2. The V gene's germline CDR1 is DFQATT and CDR2 SNEGSKA (reference sequence). CDR3 length: 14 residues. V dropped 5 bases and J dropped 6; count of bases not matched to a gene: 7. In DNA form, the CDR3 reads TGCAGTGCTTCGTCCGGGACTAGCGTCAATGAGCAGTTCTTC. Its translation: CSASSGTSVNEQFF.

A few counts support this clonotype. The rearrangement joins TRBV20-1 to TRBJ2-4; maybe TRBD1 (5 bases). Trimming pared 2 bases from V and 1 base from J, leaving 12 bases between. The length of the CDR3 is 15 residues. Germline CDR1 DFQATT, CDR2 SNEGSKA (reference sequence). In DNA form, the CDR3 reads TGCAGTGCTAGAACTGGGGCCGGTGCCAAAAACATTCAGTACTTC. Translating it yields CSARTGAGAKNIQYF.

This clonotype has just a few counts. The chain links TRBV7-9 to TRBJ2-7; D might be TRBD1 or TRBD2, each matching 5 bases. Looked up from germline, CDR1 is SEHNR and CDR2 is FQNEAQ (reference sequence). CDR3 length equals 13 residues. V dropped 11 bases and J dropped 2 bases, with 16 bases sitting between them. CDR3 in DNA: TGTGCCGAGGCCGGGACGGCGACCTACGAGCAGTACTTC. Protein: CAEAGTATYEQYF.

This clonotype appeared a few times. The V and J genes are TRBV10-3 and TRBJ2-1; D gene unclear. Germline CDR1 ENHRY, CDR2 SYGVKD. Trimming shortened V by 2 bases and J by 5 bases, and 13 bases separated the two germline ends. The CDR3 spans 15 residues. The CDR3 here is CAISEPWRPNNEQFF. Written as DNA, the CDR3 is TGTGCCATCAGTGAGCCCTGGCGGCCTAACAATGAGCAGTTCTTC.

There are a few counts of this clonotype. The chain uses TRBV7-9 and TRBJ1-1; D perhaps matches TRBD1 (5 bases). Germline CDR1 is SEHNR and CDR2 is FQNEAQ (reference sequence). The CDR3 loop spans 15 amino acids. V was shortened by 1 base and J by 0 bases, with 9 bases between the two germline ends. The CDR3 coding sequence is TGTGCCAGCAGCTTAGTGAGGGGAGTGAACACTGAAGCTTTCTTT. Its protein product is CASSLVRGVNTEAFF.

V and J are TRBV5-4 and TRBJ2-7; 10 nucleotides match TRBD1. V dropped 0 bases and J dropped 0; count of bases not matched to a gene: 6. Germline-derived CDR1 and CDR2 are SGHNT and YYREEE (reference sequence). This CDR3 has 17 residues. CDR3 residues: CASSLGGQGSFSYEQYF. The DNA of the CDR3 is TGTGCCAGCAGCTTGGGGGGACAGGGGTCTTTCTCCTACGAGCAGTACTTC.

This clonotype has a handful of counts. The CDR3 DNA follows: TGTGCCAGCAGAGGACCCTCCACAGATACGCAGTATTTT. As protein: CASRGPSTDTQYF. The J gene is TRBJ2-3, the V gene TRBV6-5; no definite D call. CDR1 MNHEY and CDR2 SVGAGI come from the germline V gene. The CDR3 spans 13 residues. Trimming left V 6 bases short and J 2 bases short, with 9 bases between.

CDR3 bases: TGCAGCGTTGAAAGACAGTTCAATGAGCAGTTCTTC. Translated, it gives CSVERQFNEQFF. This chain uses TRBV29-1 with TRBJ2-1, with D maybe TRBD1 (5 bases). The CDR3 spans 12 residues. The V gene lost 2 bases and the J gene lost 6 bases, with 8 bases spanning the gap. Germline assignment: CDR1 SQVTM and CDR2 ANQGSEA.